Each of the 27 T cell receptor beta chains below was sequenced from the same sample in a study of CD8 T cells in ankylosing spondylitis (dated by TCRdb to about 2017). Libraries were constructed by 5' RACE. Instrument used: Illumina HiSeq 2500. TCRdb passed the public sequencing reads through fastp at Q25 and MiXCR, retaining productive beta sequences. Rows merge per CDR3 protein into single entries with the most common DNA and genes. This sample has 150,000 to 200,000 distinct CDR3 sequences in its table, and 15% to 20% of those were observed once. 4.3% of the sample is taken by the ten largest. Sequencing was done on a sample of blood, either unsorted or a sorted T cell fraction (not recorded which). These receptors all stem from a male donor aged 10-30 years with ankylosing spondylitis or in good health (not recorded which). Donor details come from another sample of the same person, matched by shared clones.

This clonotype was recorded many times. Here the CDR3 DNA reads TGTGCCATCAGTACATACAGGGAAGTTGGCACAGATACGCAGTATTTT. This codes for CAISTYREVGTDTQYF. The V gene is TRBV10-3, the J gene TRBJ2-3, with a possible D match to TRBD1 (6 bases). Germline loops: CDR1 ENHRY, CDR2 SYGVKD. Trimming removed 5 bases from V and 1 base from J, with 16 bases in between. The CDR3 has 16 amino acids.

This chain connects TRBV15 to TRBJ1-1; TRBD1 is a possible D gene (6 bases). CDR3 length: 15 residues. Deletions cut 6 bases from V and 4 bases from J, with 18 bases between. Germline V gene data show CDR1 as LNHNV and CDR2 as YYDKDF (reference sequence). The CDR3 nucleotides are TGTGCCACCAGTTTTCGGGGGCGTTGGGGCACTGAAGCTTTCTTT. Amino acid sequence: CATSFRGRWGTEAFF.

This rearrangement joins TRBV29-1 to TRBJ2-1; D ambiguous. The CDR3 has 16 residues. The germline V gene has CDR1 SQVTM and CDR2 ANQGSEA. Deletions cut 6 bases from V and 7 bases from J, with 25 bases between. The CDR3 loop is CSVQKGTSLYLNEQFF. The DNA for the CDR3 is TGCAGCGTCCAGAAGGGAACTTCCCTCTATCTAAATGAGCAGTTCTTC.

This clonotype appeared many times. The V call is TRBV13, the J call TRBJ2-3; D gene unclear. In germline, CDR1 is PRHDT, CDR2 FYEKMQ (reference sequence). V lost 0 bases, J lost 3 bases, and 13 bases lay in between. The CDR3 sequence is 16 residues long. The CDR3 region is CASSLGTGFATDTQYF. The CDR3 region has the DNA TGTGCCAGCAGCTTAGGCACTGGGTTTGCGACAGATACGCAGTATTTT. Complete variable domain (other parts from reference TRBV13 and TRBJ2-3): AAGVIQSPRHLIKEKRETATLKCYPIPRHDTVYWYQQGPGQDPQFLISFYEKMQSDKGSIPDRFSAQQFSDYHSELNMSSLELGDSALYFCASSLGTGFATDTQYFGPGTRLTVL.

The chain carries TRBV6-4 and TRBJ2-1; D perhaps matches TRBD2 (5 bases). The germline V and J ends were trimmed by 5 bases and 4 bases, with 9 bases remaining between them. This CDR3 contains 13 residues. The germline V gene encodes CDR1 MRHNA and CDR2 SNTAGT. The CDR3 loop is CASSRETYNEQFF. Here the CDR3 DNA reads TGTGCCAGCAGTCGGGAAACATACAATGAGCAGTTCTTC.

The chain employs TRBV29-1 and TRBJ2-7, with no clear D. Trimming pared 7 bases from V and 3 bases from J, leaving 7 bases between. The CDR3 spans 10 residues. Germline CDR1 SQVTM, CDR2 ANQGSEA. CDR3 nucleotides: TGCAGCGCCGGAGACTACGAGCAGTACTTC. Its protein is CSAGDYEQYF.

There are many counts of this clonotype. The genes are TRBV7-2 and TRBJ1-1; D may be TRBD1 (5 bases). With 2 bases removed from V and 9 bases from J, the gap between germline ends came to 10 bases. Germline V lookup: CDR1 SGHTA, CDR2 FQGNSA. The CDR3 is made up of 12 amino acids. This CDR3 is CASSLLGGKAFF. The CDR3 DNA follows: TGTGCCAGCAGCTTATTGGGGGGGAAAGCTTTCTTT.

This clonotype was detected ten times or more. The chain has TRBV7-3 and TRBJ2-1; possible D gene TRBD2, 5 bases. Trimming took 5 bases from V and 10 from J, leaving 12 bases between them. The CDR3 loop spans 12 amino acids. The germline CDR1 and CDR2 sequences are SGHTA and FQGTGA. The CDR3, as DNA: TGTGCCAGCAGCGAGGGCAGGAGAGAGCAGTTCTTC. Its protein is CASSEGRREQFF.

CDR3 residues: CASSQSGNSYNEQFF. CDR3 nucleotide sequence: TGTGCCAGCAGCCAAAGCGGGAACTCCTACAATGAGCAGTTCTTC. The V gene is TRBV7-9, the J gene TRBJ2-1, with 7 bases identical to TRBD2. The CDR3 spans 15 residues. The V and J ends lost 5 bases and 0 bases, in that order; junction bases with no gene match: 4. Germline V CDR1 and CDR2: SEHNR, FQNEAQ (reference sequence).

CDR3 nucleotides: TGTGCCAGCAGCCAAGGGGACGTTACCTACGAGCAGTACTTC. It yields the protein CASSQGDVTYEQYF. The genes are TRBV4-2 and TRBJ2-7; D is perhaps TRBD1 or TRBD2 (5 bases each). V dropped 1 base and J dropped 2 bases, with 9 bases sitting between them. The CDR3 totals 14 residues. In germline, CDR1 is LGHNA, CDR2 YNFKEQ.

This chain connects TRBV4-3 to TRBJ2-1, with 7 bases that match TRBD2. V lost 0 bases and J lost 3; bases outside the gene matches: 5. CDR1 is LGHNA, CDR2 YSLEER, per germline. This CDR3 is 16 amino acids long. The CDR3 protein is CASSQDLVAGYNEQFF. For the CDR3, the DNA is TGCGCCAGCAGCCAAGATCTGGTAGCGGGCTACAATGAGCAGTTCTTC.

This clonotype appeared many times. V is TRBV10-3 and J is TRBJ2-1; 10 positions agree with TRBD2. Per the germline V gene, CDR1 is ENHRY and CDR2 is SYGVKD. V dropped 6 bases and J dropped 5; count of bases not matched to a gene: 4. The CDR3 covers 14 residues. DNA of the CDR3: TGTGCCATCAGGGGGACTAGCGAGAACAATGAGCAGTTCTTC. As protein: CAIRGTSENNEQFF.

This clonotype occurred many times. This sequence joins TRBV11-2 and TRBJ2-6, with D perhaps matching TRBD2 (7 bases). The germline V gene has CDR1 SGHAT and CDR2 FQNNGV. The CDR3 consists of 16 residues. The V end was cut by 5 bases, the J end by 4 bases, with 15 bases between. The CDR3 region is CASSMDRLAGANVLTF. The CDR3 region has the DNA TGTGCCAGCAGCATGGACAGACTAGCCGGGGCCAACGTCCTGACTTTC. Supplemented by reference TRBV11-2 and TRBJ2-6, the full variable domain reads EAGVAQSPRYKIIEKRQSVAFWCNPISGHATLYWYQQILGQGPKLLIQFQNNGVVDDSQLPKDRFSAERLKGVDSTLKIQPAKLEDSAVYLCASSMDRLAGANVLTFGAGSRLTVL.

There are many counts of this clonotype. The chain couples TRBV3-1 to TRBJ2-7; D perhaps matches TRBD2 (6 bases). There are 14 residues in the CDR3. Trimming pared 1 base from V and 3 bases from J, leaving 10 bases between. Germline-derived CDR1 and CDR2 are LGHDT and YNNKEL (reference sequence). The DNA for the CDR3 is TGTGCCAGCAGCCAAGTCTCGCGGGGCTACGAGCAGTACTTC. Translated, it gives CASSQVSRGYEQYF.

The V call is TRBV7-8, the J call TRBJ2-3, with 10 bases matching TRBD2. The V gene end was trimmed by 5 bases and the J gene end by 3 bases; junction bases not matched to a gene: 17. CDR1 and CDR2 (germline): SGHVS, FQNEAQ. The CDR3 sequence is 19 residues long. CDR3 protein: CASSQYAASGSVVTDTQYF. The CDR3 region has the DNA TGTGCCAGCAGCCAATACGCGGCTAGCGGGAGTGTCGTAACAGATACGCAGTATTTT. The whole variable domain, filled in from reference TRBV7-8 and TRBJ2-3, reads GAGVSQSPRYKVAKRGQDVALRCDPISGHVSLFWYQQALGQGPEFLTYFQNEAQLDKSGLPSDRFFAERPEGSVSTLKIQRTQQEDSAVYLCASSQYAASGSVVTDTQYFGPGTRLTVL.

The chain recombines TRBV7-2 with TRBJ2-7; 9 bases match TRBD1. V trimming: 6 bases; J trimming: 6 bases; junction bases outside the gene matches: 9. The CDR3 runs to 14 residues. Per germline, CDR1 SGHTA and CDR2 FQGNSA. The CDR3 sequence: CASRQRDRVAEQYF. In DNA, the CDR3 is TGTGCCAGCAGGCAACGGGACAGGGTGGCCGAGCAGTACTTC.

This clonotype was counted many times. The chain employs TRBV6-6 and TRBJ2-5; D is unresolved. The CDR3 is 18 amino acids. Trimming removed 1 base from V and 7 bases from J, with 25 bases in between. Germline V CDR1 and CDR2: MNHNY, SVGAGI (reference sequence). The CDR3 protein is CASSYLDPLQGVWGTQYF. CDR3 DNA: TGTGCCAGCAGTTACTTGGATCCCCTACAAGGCGTGTGGGGGACCCAGTACTTC.

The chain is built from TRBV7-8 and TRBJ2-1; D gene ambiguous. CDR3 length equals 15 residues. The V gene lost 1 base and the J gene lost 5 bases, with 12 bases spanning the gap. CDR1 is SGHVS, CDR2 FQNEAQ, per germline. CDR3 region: CASSLGNAGNNEQFF. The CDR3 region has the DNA TGTGCCAGCAGCTTAGGCAACGCAGGAAACAATGAGCAGTTCTTC.

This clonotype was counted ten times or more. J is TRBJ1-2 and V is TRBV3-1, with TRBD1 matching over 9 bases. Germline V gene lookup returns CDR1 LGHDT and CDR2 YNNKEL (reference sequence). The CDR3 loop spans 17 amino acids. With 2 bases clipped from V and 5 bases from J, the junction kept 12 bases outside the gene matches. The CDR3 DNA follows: TGTGCCAGCAGCCAACCTCCGACAGGGGGATTCCTATATGGCTACACCTTC. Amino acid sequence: CASSQPPTGGFLYGYTF.

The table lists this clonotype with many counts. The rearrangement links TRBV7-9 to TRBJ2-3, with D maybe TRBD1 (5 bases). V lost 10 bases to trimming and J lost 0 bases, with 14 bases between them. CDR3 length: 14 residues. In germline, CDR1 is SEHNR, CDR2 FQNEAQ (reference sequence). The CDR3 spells CATKGKDSTDTQYF. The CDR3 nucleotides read TGTGCCACTAAGGGGAAAGATAGCACAGATACGCAGTATTTT.

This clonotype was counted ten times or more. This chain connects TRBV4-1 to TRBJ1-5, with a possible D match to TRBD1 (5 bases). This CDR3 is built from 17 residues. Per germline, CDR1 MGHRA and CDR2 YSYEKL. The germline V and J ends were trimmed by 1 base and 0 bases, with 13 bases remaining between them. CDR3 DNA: TGCGCCAGCAGCCAAGCAAAAGGGGTGGATAGCAATCAGCCCCAGCATTTT. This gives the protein CASSQAKGVDSNQPQHF.

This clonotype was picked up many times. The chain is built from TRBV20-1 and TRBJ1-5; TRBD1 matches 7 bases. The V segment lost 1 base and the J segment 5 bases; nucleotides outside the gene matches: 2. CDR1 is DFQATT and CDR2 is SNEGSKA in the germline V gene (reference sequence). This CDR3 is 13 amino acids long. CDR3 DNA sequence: TGCAGTGCTAGAGGACAGGGCCATCAGCCCCAGCATTTT. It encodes CSARGQGHQPQHF.

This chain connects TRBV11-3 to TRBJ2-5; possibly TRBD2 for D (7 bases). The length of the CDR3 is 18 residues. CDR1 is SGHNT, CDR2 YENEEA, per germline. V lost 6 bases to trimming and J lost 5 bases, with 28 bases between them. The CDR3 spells CASRAEGGGERTSETQYF. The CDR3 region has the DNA TGTGCCAGCAGAGCGGAGGGGGGAGGGGAGAGGACTTCCGAGACCCAGTACTTC.

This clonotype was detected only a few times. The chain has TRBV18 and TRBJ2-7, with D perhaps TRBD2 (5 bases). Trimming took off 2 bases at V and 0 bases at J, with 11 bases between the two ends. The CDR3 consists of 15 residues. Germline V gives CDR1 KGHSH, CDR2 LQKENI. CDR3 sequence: CASSPNYRGSYEQYV. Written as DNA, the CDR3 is TGTGCCAGCTCACCAAATTACCGGGGCTCCTACGAGCAGTACGTC.

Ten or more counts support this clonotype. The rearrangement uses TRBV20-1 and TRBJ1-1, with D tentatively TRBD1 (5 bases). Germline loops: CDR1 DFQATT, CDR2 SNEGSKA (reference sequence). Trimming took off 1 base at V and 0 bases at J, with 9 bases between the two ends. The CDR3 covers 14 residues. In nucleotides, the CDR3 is TGCAGTGCTAGAGGGGGCTCTCTGAACACTGAAGCTTTCTTT. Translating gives CSARGGSLNTEAFF.

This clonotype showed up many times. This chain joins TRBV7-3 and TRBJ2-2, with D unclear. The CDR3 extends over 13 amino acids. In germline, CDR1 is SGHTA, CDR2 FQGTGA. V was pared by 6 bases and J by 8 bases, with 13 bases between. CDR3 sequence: CASSPGMGGELFF. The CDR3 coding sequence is TGTGCCAGCAGTCCGGGTATGGGTGGGGAGCTGTTTTTT. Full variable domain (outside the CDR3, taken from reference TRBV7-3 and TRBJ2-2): GAGVSQTPSNKVTEKGKYVELRCDPISGHTALYWYRQSLGQGPEFLIYFQGTGAADDSGLPNDRFFAVRPEGSVSTLKIQRTERGDSAVYLCASSPGMGGELFFGEGSRLTVL.

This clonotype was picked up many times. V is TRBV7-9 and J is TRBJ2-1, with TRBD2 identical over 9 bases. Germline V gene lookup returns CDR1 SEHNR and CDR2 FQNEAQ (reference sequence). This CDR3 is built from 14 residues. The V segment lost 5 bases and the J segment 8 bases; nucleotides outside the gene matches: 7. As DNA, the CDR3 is TGTGCCAGCAGCACGGGACTAGCTGGCGATGAGCAGTTCTTC. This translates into CASSTGLAGDEQFF.